This TCR beta chain was captured by sequencing in a study of blood T cell repertoires in COVID-19. Turning to the study itself: Samples came from the United States, Italy and Spain, spanning acute and convalescent COVID-19. T cells, B-cell-depleted T cells, or PBMCs supplied cDNA or gDNA.

Between the trimmed V and J ends, which lost 3 bases and 5 bases, there was a span of 2 bases. Germline V gene data show CDR1 as MNHEY and CDR2 as SMNVEV (reference sequence). The CDR3 contains 11 residues. Per the authors' pipeline: Nucleated cell number was recorded as an estimate derived from reference gene primer amplification. Some clones are missing from TCRdb's copy, which holds only in-frame ones; the method was immunoSEQ multiplex PCR. The DNA gave D and trimming, while V, J and clone size come from that table. This table holds 380,000 or so clones, around 92% found once. The TCR sequence derives from a man in his forties or fifties with acute or convalescent COVID-19. Sequenced input: peripheral blood. The rearrangement links TRBV27 to TRBJ2-1; D unclear. The CDR3 DNA is TGTGCCAGCAGTTTCAACAATGAGCAGTTCTTC. It codes for CASSFNNEQFF.